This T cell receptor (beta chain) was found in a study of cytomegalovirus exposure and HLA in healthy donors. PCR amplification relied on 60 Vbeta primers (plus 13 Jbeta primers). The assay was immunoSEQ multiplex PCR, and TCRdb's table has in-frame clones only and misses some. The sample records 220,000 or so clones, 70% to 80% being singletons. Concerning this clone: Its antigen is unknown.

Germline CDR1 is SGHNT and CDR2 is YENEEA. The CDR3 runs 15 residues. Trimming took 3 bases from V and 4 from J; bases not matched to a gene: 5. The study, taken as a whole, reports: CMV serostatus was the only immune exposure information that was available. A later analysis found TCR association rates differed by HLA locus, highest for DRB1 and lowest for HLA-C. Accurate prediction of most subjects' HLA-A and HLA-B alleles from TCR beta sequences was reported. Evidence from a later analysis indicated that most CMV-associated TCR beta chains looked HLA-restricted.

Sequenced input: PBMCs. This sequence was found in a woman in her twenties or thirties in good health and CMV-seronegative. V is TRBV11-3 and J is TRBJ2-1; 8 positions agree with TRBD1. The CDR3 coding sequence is TGTGCCAGCAGCTTTCGACAGGGGAATTACAATGAGCAGTTCTTC. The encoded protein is CASSFRQGNYNEQFF.